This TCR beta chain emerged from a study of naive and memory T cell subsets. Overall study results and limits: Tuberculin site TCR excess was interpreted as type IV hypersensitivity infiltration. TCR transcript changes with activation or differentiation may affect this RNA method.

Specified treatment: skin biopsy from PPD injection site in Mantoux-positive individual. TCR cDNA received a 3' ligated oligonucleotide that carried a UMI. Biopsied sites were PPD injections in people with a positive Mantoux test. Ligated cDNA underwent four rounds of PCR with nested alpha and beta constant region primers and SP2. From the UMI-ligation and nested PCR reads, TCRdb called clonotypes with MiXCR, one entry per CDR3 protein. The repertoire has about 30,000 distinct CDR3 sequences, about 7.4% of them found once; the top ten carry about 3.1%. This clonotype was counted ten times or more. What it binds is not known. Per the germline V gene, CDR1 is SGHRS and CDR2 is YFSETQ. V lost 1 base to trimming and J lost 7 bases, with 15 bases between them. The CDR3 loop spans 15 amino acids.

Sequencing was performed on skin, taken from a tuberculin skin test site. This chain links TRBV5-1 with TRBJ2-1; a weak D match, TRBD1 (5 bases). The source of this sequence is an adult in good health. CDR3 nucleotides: TGCGCCAGCAGCTTGCTTCCAGGGAATCCGAATGAGCAGTTCTTC. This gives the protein CASSLLPGNPNEQFF. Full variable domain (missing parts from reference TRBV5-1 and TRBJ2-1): KAGVTQTPRYLIKTRGQQVTLSCSPISGHRSVSWYQQTPGQGLQFLFEYFSETQRNKGNFPGRFSGRQFSNSRSEMNVSTLELGDSALYLCASSLLPGNPNEQFFGPGTRLTVL.